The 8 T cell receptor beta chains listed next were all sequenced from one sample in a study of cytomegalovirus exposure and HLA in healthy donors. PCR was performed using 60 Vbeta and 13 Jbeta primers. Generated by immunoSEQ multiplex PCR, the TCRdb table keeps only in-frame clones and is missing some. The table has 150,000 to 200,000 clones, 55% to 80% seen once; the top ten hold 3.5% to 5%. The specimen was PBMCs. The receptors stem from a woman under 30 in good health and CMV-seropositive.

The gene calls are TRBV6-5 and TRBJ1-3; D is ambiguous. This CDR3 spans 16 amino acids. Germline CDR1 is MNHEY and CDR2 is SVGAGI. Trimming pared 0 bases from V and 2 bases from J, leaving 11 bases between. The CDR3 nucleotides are TGTGCCAGCAGTTACTCTTCTAGCGGCACTGGAAACACCATATATTTT. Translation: CASSYSSSGTGNTIYF.

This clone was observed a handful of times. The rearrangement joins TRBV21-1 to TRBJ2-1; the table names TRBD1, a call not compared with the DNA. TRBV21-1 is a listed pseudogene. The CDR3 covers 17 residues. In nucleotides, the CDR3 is TGTGCCAGCAGCCTCCAGGGCCGGGACAGGTTTTACAATGAGCAGTTCTTC. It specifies CASSLQGRDRFYNEQFF.

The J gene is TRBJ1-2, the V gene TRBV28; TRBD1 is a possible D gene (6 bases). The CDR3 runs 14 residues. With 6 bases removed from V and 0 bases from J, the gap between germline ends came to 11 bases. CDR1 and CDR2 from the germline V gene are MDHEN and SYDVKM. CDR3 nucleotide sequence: TGTGCCAGCAGCTTAACAGGGTCTAACTATGGCTACACCTTC. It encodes CASSLTGSNYGYTF.

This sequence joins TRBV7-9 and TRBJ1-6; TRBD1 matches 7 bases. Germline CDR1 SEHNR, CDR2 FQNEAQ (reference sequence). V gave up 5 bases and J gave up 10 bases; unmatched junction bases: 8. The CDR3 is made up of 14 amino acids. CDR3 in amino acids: CASSEITGASPLHF. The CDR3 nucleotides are TGTGCCAGCAGCGAAATAACAGGGGCCTCACCCCTCCACTTT.

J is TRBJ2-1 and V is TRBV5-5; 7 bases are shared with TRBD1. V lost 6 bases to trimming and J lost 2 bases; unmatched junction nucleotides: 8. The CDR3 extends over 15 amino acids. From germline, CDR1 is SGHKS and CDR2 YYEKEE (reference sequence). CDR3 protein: CASTSGQVTYNEQFF. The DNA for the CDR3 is TGTGCCAGCACCTCCGGACAGGTAACCTACAATGAGCAGTTCTTC.

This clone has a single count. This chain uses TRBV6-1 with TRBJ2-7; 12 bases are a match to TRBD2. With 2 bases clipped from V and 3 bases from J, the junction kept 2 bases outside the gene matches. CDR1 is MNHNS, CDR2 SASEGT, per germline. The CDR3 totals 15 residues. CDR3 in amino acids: CASSERTSGIYEQYF. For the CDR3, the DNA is TGTGCCAGCAGTGAAAGGACTAGCGGGATCTACGAGCAGTACTTC.

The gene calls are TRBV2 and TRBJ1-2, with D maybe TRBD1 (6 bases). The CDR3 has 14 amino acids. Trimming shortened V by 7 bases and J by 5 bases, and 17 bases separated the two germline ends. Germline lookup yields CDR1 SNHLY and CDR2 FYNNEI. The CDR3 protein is CASIRSEGVYGYTF. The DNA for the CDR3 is TGTGCCAGCATTAGATCTGAGGGGGTGTATGGCTACACCTTC.

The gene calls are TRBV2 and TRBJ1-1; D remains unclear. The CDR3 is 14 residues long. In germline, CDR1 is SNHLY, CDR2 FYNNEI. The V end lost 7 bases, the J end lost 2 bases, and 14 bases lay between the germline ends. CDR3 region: CASTLGGLNTEAFF. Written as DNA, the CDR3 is TGTGCCAGCACCCTCGGAGGGCTTAACACTGAAGCTTTCTTT.